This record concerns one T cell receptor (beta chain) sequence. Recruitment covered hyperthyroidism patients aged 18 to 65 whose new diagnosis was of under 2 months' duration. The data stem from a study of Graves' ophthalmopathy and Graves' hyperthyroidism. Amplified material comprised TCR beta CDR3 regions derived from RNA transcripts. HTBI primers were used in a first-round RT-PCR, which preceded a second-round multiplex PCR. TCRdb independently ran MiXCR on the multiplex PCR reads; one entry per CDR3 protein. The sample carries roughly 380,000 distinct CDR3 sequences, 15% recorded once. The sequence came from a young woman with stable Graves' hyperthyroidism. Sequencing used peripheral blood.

The CDR3 sequence is CASSRGSGENYGYTF. The CDR3 DNA is TGTGCCAGCAGCCGCGGGTCAGGGGAAAACTATGGCTACACCTTC. The chain joins TRBV3-1 to TRBJ1-2; possibly TRBD1 for D (6 bases). Germline V gene lookup returns CDR1 LGHDT and CDR2 YNNKEL (reference sequence). CDR3 length: 15 amino acids. The ends were cut back, 4 bases at V and 2 bases at J, with 14 bases in the middle.